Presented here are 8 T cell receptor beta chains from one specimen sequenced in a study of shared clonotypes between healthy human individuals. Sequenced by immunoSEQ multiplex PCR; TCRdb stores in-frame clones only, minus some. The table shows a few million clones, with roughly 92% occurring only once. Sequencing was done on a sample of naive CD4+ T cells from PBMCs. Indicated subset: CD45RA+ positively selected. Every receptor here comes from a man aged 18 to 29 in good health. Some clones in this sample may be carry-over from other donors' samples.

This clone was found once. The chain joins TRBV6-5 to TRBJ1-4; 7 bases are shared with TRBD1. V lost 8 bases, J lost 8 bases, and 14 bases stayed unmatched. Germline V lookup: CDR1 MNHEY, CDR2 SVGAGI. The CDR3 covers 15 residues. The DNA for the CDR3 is TGTGCCAGCGGAGCCACCGGGACAGCTGGGGAAAAACTGTTTTTT. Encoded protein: CASGATGTAGEKLFF.

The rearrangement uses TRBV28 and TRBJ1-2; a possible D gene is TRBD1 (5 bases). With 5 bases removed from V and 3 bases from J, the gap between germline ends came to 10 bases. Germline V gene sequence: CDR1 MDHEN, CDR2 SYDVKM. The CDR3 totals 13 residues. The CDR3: CASSEGLDYGYTF. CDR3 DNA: TGTGCCAGCAGTGAGGGGCTGGACTATGGCTACACCTTC.

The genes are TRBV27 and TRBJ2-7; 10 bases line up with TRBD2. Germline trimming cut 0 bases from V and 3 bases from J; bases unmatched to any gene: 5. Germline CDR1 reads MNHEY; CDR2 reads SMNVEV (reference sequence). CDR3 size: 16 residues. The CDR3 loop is CASSLSSWTSGYEQYF. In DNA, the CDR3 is TGTGCCAGCAGTTTATCAAGTTGGACTAGCGGCTACGAGCAGTACTTC.

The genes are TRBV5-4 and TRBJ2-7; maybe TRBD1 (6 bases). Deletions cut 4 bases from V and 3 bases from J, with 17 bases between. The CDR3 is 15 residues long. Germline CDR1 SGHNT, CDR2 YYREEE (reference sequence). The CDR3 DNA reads TGTGCCAGCAGCATTCAGGTGGGACAAGGCTACGAGCAGTACTTC. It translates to CASSIQVGQGYEQYF.

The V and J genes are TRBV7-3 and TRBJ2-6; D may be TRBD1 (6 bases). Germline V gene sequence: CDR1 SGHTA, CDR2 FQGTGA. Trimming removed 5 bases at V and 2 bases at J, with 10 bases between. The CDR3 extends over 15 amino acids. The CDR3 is CASSLYRAGANVLTF. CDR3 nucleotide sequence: TGTGCCAGCAGCCTGTACAGGGCTGGGGCCAACGTCCTGACTTTC.

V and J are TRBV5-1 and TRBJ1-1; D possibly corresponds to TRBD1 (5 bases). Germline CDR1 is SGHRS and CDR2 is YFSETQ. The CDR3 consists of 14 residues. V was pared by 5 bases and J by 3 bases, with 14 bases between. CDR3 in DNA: TGCGCCAGCAGTGTTCAGGGATTGTACACTGAAGCTTTCTTT. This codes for CASSVQGLYTEAFF.

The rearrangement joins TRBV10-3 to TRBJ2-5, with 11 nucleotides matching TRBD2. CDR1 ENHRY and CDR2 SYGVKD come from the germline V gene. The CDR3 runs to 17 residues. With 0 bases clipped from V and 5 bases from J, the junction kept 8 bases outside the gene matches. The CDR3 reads CAISESLLLAGEETQYF. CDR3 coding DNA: TGTGCCATCAGTGAGTCTTTATTACTAGCGGGAGAGGAGACCCAGTACTTC.

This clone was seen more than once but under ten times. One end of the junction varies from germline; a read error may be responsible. CDR3: CASSPAVNSEAFF. The CDR3 DNA is TGTGCCAGCAGCCCAGCAGTCAACAGTGAAGCTTTCTTT. V usage is TRBV7-9 and J usage is TRBJ1-1, with unresolved D. The germline V gene has CDR1 SEHNR and CDR2 FQNEAQ (reference sequence). The CDR3 is 13 amino acids. Filled out from reference TRBV7-9 and TRBJ1-1, the complete variable domain reads DTGVSQNPRHKITKRGQNVTFRCDPISEHNRLYWYRQTLGQGPEFLTYFQNEAQLEKSRLLSDRFSAERPKGSFSTLEIQRTEQGDSAMYLCASSPAVNSEAFFGQGTRLTVV.